This TCR beta chain is drawn from a study of blood T cell repertoires in COVID-19. Study background: Researchers got acute and convalescent COVID-19 samples from the United States, Italy and Spain. T cells, B-cell-depleted T cells, or PBMCs supplied cDNA or gDNA.

Germline-derived CDR1 and CDR2 are MGHRA and YSYEKL. The CDR3 consists of 17 residues. V trimming: 1 base; J trimming: 6 bases; junction bases outside the gene matches: 6. As originally analysed: Reference gene primer amplification in the assay estimated nucleated cell counts. Sequenced by immunoSEQ multiplex PCR; TCRdb stores in-frame clones only, minus some. That table gives V, J and clone size, and the DNA gave D and trimming. The repertoire holds about 93,000 clones, with approximately 87% as singletons. This receptor was taken from a human donor with active COVID-19. The donor label of this sample is uncertain. The rearrangement joins TRBV4-1 to TRBJ2-1; 13 positions match TRBD2. The sample was peripheral blood. The CDR3 nucleotides are TGCGCCAGCAGCCAAGTTCCAACTAGCGGGGGGGCCAATGAGCAGTTCTTC. Its protein product is CASSQVPTSGGANEQFF.